The entry that follows covers one T cell receptor beta chain sequence. The germline gives CDR1 SGHDN, CDR2 FVKESK. Trimming cost V 1 base and J 1 base, with 11 bases left between them. The CDR3 totals 16 residues. This record belongs to a study of T cell responses to AZD1222 COVID-19 vaccine. Second doses at about 4 or about 12 weeks were pooled. Libraries were prepared by immunoSEQ multiplex PCR; TCRdb keeps only in-frame clonotypes and omits some of them. The data contain tens of thousands of clones, 85% to 90% of them singletons. Sequencing used peripheral blood, obtained 28 days after the second AZD1222 dose. The rearrangement joins TRBV14 to TRBJ1-5; D is perhaps TRBD1 (6 bases). This sequence was found in an adult who received the AZD1222 COVID-19 vaccine. The CDR3 spells CASSQGGRGSNQPQHF. CDR3 coding DNA: TGTGCCAGCAGCCAAGGTGGCAGGGGAAGCAATCAGCCCCAGCATTTT.